This TCR beta chain is drawn from a study of T cell responses to AZD1222 COVID-19 vaccine. Study summary: Doses given second, at about 4 or about 12 weeks, were pooled.

Worth noting for this clone: Its antigen is currently unknown.

Clones were read by immunoSEQ multiplex PCR, and TCRdb kept only the in-frame ones, dropping some. This table holds roughly 67,000 clones, about 91% found once. Study-level points and caveats: In all cases, repertoires were sampled only after the peak T cell response. Only a handful of AZD1222 recipients were seropositive at baseline. The study found Spike-specific TCR breadth and depth rose after two AZD1222 doses.

This CDR3 is 13 amino acids long. V lost 4 bases and J lost 9; bases outside the gene matches: 6. The germline CDR1 and CDR2 sequences are SGHDN and FVKESK. This specimen consisted of peripheral blood, obtained on day 0 of AZD1222 vaccination. The clonotype originates from an adult in good health. This chain connects TRBV14 to TRBJ2-1; 7 nucleotides match TRBD2. The CDR3 spells CASSRQLATEQFF. DNA for the CDR3: TGTGCCAGCAGCCGCCAACTAGCGACTGAGCAGTTCTTC.